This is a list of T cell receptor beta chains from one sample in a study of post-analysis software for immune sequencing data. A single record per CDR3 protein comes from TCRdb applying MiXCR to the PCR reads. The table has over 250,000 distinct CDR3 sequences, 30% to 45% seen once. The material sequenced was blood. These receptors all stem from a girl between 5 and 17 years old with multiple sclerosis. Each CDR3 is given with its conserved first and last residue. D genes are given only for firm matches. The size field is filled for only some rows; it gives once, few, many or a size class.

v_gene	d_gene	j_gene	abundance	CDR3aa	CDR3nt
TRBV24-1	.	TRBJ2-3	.	CATSDFDGSTDTQYF	TGTGCCACCAGTGATTTTGACGGGAGTACAGATACGCAGTATTTT
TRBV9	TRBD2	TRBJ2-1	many	CASSARTSGSSYNEQFF	TGTGCCAGCAGCGCCCGGACTAGCGGTAGCTCCTACAATGAGCAGTTCTTC
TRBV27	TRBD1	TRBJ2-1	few	CASSTSRQGYNEQFF	TGCGCCAGCAGTACTAGTAGACAGGGATACAATGAGCAGTTCTTC
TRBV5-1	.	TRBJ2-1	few	CASSKTDTNNEQFF	TGCGCCAGCAGCAAGACGGACACGAACAATGAGCAGTTCTTC
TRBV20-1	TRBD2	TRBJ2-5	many	CSAFRRAGGWKTQYF	TGCAGTGCCTTTAGACGGGCGGGAGGATGGAAGACCCAGTACTTC
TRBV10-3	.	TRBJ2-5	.	CAISESGGGQETQYF	TGTGCCATCAGTGAGTCGGGGGGCGGCCAAGAGACCCAGTACTTC
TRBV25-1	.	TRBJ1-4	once	CARSDHEYEAEKLFF	TGTGCCCGCAGTGATCACGAGTACGAAGCTGAAAAACTGTTTTTT
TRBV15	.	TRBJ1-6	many	CATSRDRLKTGSPLHF	TGTGCCACCAGCAGAGACCGACTGAAAACTGGTTCACCCCTCCACTTT
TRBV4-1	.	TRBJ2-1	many	CASSPGSSNEQFF	TGCGCCAGCAGCCCGGGATCTAGCAATGAGCAGTTCTTC
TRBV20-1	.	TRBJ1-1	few	CSAPGDQNTEAFF	TGCAGTGCCCCCGGGGACCAGAACACTGAAGCTTTCTTT
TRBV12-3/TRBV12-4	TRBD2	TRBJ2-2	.	CASSFALAANTGERFF	TGTGCCAGCAGTTTTGCGCTAGCGGCGAACACCGGGGAGCGGTTTTTT
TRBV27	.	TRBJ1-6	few	CASSYGVPPLHF	TGTGCCAGCAGTTACGGGGTCCCACCCCTCCACTTT
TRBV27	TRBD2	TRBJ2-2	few	CASSFLLAGNTGELFF	TGTGCCAGCAGTTTCCTTCTAGCGGGTAACACCGGGGAGCTGTTTTTT
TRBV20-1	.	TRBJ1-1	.	CSAARDTGMGTEAFF	TGCAGTGCAGCCCGGGACACGGGGATGGGCACTGAAGCTTTCTTT
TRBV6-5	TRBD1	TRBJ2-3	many	CASSSRFPGQGTDTQYF	TGTGCCAGCAGTTCCAGATTTCCGGGACAGGGGACAGATACGCAGTATTTT
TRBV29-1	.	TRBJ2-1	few	CSVGQSYNEQFF	TGCAGCGTTGGACAGAGTTACAATGAGCAGTTCTTC
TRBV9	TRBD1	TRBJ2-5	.	CASSVATGQSETQYF	TGTGCCAGCAGCGTAGCAACGGGACAGTCCGAGACCCAGTACTTC
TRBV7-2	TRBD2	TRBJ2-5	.	CASSDLAGGEETQYF	TGTGCCAGCAGCGATTTAGCGGGAGGGGAAGAGACCCAGTACTTC
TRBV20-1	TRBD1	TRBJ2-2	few	CSARIGGAAGELFF	TGCAGTGCAAGGATAGGGGGCGCCGCCGGGGAGCTGTTTTTT
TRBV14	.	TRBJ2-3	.	CASSQDWISSDTQYF	TGTGCCAGCAGCCAAGATTGGATTAGTTCAGATACGCAGTATTTT
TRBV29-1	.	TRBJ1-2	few	CSAPLAGYGYTF	TGCAGCGCCCCCCTGGCAGGCTATGGCTACACCTTC
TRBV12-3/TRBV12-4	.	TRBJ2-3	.	CASRVGRGDTQYF	TGTGCCAGCAGGGTGGGCCGGGGAGATACGCAGTATTTT
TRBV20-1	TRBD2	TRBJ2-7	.	CSARDPGGRSSYEQYF	TGCAGTGCTAGAGATCCGGGGGGGAGAAGCTCCTACGAGCAGTACTTC
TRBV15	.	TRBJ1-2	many	CATSRDRGASNYGYTF	TGTGCCACCAGCAGAGATCGAGGAGCCTCTAACTATGGCTACACCTTC
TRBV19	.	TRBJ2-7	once	CASSITGSYEQYF	TGTGCCAGTAGTATTACCGGTTCCTACGAGCAGTACTTC
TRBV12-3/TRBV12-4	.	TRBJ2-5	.	CASRSGETQYF	TGTGCCAGCAGGTCCGGGGAGACCCAGTACTTC
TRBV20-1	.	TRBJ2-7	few	CSASLREQYF	TGCAGTGCTAGTCTGCGGGAGCAGTACTTC
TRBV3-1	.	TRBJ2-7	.	CASSLGVSTLYEQYF	TGTGCCAGCAGCCTGGGCGTTTCGACCCTCTACGAGCAGTACTTC
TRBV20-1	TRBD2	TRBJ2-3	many	CSARDGEREGTDTQYF	TGCAGTGCTAGAGATGGCGAGCGGGAGGGCACAGATACGCAGTATTTT
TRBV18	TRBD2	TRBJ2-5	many	CSSSTLAGDFQYF	TGTTCCAGCTCAACTCTAGCGGGAGATTTCCAGTACTTC
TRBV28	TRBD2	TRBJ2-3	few	CAGSSGTTDTQYF	TGTGCCGGCAGTAGCGGGACGACAGATACGCAGTATTTT
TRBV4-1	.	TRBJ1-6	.	CACSQDNGSPLHF	TGCGCCTGCAGCCAAGATAACGGTTCACCCCTCCACTTT
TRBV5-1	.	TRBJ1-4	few	CASSLGQNNEKLFF	TGCGCCAGCAGCTTGGGGCAGAATAATGAAAAACTGTTTTTT
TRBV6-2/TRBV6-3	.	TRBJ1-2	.	CASIHPPPGARGYTF	TGTGCCAGCATTCATCCCCCTCCGGGGGCGCGAGGCTACACCTTC
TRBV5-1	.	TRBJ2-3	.	CAGSFGQLVTDTQYF	TGCGCCGGCAGCTTCGGGCAGCTTGTCACAGATACGCAGTATTTT
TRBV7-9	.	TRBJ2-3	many	CASDHPTGTSSTDTQYF	TGTGCCAGCGATCACCCCACCGGGACCTCGAGCACAGATACGCAGTATTTT
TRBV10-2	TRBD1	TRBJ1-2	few	CASSETPGQGSSTF	TGCGCCAGCAGTGAGACCCCGGGACAGGGCTCTTCCACCTTC
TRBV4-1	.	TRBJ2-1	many	CASRGRGANEQFF	TGCGCCAGCAGGGGCAGGGGGGCCAATGAGCAGTTCTTC
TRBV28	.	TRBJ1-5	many	CASTPRDPSRPQHF	TGTGCCAGCACCCCCCGGGACCCGAGTCGGCCCCAGCATTTT
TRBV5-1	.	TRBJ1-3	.	CASSRTGNTIYF	TGCGCCAGCAGCAGGACGGGAAACACCATATATTTT
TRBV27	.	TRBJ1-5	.	CASSFREYSNQPQHF	TGTGCCAGCAGTTTCAGAGAGTATAGCAATCAGCCCCAGCATTTT